This TCR beta chain is from a study of T-cell memory formation after mild COVID-19. Study results and caveats: Largely, contracting CD4+ clones fell within CM and EM, and contracting CD8+ clones within EMRA.

The CDR3 has 15 amino acids. Germline CDR1 and CDR2: SGHDT and YYEEEE. With 3 bases removed from V and 3 bases from J, the gap between germline ends came to 16 bases. As concerns this clonotype: Its antigen is unidentified.

In TCRdb, the 5' RACE reads were re-called with MiXCR into one record per CDR3 protein. The sample consists of under 650,000 distinct CDR3 sequences, about a sixth of them appearing once. This sequence originates from an adult woman who had mild COVID-19 (a few samples of this study predate the infection). Cell type and time point are not known. V gene TRBV5-6 combines with J gene TRBJ2-7, with D unclear. The sequenced material came from PBMCs or a T cell subset sorted from them (not recorded which). CDR3 in amino acids: CASSSNRAQNYEQYF. The CDR3 DNA is TGTGCCAGCAGCTCCAATCGCGCCCAGAACTACGAGCAGTACTTC. Variable domain in full (rest from reference TRBV5-6 and TRBJ2-7): DAGVTQSPTHLIKTRGQQVTLRCSPKSGHDTVSWYQQALGQGPQFIFQYYEEEERQRGNFPDRFSGHQFPNYSSELNVNALLLGDSALYLCASSSNRAQNYEQYFGPGTRLTVT.